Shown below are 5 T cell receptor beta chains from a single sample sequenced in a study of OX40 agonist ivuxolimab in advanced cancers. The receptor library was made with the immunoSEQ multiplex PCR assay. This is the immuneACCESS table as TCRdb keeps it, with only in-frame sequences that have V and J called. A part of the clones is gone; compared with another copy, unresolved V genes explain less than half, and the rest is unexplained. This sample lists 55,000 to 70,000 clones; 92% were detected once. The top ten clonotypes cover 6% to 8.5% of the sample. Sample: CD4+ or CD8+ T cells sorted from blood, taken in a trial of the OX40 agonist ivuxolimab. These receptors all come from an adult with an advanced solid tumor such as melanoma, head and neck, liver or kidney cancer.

In DNA form, the CDR3 reads TGTGCCATCAGCGTCCACTTGTATGGCTACACCTTC. As protein: CAISVHLYGYTF. The chain combines TRBV6-4 with TRBJ1-2; no definite D call. The germline CDR1 and CDR2 sequences are MRHNA and SNTAGT. V gave up 10 bases and J gave up 5 bases, with 14 bases separating them. This CDR3 has 12 residues.

CDR3 sequence reads: CASSTGDTIYF. The CDR3 DNA reads as TGTGCCAGCAGCACGGGAGACACCATATATTTT. The V and J genes are TRBV7-2 and TRBJ1-3; no clear D gene. The CDR3 totals 11 residues. Germline assignment: CDR1 SGHTA and CDR2 FQGNSA. Trimming pared 5 bases from V and 8 bases from J, leaving 7 bases between.

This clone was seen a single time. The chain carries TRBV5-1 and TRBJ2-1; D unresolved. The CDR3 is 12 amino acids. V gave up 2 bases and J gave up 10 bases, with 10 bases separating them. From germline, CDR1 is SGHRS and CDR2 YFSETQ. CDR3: CASSFHPSEQFF. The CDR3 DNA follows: TGCGCCAGCAGCTTCCACCCGTCGGAGCAGTTCTTC.

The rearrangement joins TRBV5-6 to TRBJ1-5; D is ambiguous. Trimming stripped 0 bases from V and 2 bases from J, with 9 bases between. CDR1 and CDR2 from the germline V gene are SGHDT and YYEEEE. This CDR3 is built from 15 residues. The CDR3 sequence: CASSLAGWGNQPQHF. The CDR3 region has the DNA TGTGCCAGCAGCTTGGCCGGATGGGGCAATCAGCCCCAGCATTTT.

The CDR3 loop is CASSLDGSPQHF. DNA for the CDR3: TGTGCCAGCAGCTTAGATGGCAGCCCCCAGCATTTT. V usage is TRBV7-9 and J usage is TRBJ1-5, with D unresolved. From germline, CDR1 is SEHNR and CDR2 FQNEAQ (reference sequence). V was shortened by 1 base and J by 10 bases, with 8 bases between the two germline ends. The CDR3 covers 12 residues.